Listed here are 22 T cell receptor beta chains from one sample, sequenced in a study of T-cell reconstitution after alpha-beta-depleted transplantation in children (dated by TCRdb to the mid-2010s). The library relied on PCR. Sequencing was performed on an Illumina HiSeq 2500. TCR libraries were prepared with molecular barcoding, using unique molecular identifiers to normalize TCRbeta repertoire quantification. TCRdb applied fastp at Q25 and MiXCR to the public reads, then kept only in-frame beta chains. CDR3 protein sequences are deduplicated, and each keeps its most common genes and DNA. This sample has fewer than 550,000 distinct CDR3 sequences in its table, and roughly a tenth of those were observed once. Roughly 6% of the sample belongs to the ten largest clones. Sequenced material: PBMCs from the stem cell graft donor, taken from the stem cell graft. The receptors stem from a human donor who donated a stem cell graft to a child with acute myeloid leukemia.

A few counts support this clonotype. The chain has TRBV12-3 or TRBV12-4 and TRBJ1-1; 8 bases line up with TRBD1. The length of the CDR3 is 13 residues. Trimming at V came to 6 bases and at J to 8 bases, leaving 8 bases not matched to a gene. CDR3 in amino acids: CASRQGGIKEAFF. The CDR3 DNA reads TGTGCCAGCAGACAGGGGGGAATTAAAGAAGCTTTCTTT.

This clonotype was detected only a few times. The chain employs TRBV15 and TRBJ2-3; 9 bases line up with TRBD1. The trim removed 4 bases at V and 6 bases at J, leaving 5 bases unmatched. The CDR3 spans 14 residues. Looked up from germline, CDR1 is LNHNV and CDR2 is YYDKDF (reference sequence). In DNA form, the CDR3 reads TGTGCCACCAGCATGAACAGGGGGCGGGATACGCAGTATTTT. Translation: CATSMNRGRDTQYF.

The genes are TRBV15 and TRBJ2-2; D remains unclear. CDR3 length: 12 residues. V was pared by 1 base and J by 8 bases, with 5 bases between. CDR1 is LNHNV and CDR2 is YYDKDF in the germline V gene (reference sequence). Written as DNA, the CDR3 is TGTGCCACCAGCAGAGTTTCTGGGGAGCTGTTTTTT. Translation gives CATSRVSGELFF.

The table lists this clonotype with a few counts. This rearrangement joins TRBV5-1 to TRBJ2-1; no reliable D call. Per the germline V gene, CDR1 is SGHRS and CDR2 is YFSETQ. The V and J ends lost 0 bases and 9 bases respectively, with 10 bases between them. CDR3 length: 13 residues. CDR3 coding DNA: TGCGCCAGCAGCTTGGCCGTTAGCTTTGAGCAGTTCTTC. Translation: CASSLAVSFEQFF.

This clonotype was seen only a few times. This chain uses TRBV19 with TRBJ2-5; D gene uncertain. This CDR3 has 13 amino acids. The V gene lost 3 bases and the J gene lost 3 bases, with 8 bases spanning the gap. Germline values: CDR1 LNHDA, CDR2 SQIVND (reference sequence). The CDR3 nucleotides are TGTGCCAGTAGTATTTTGGGAAAAGAGACCCAGTACTTC. Amino acids: CASSILGKETQYF.

The rearrangement uses TRBV29-1 and TRBJ2-7; weak D call: TRBD1 (5 bases). The germline V gene encodes CDR1 SQVTM and CDR2 ANQGSEA. V was trimmed by 7 bases and J by 7 bases, leaving 14 bases between them. The CDR3 is made up of 11 amino acids. The CDR3 protein is CSAAGLDEQYF. CDR3 in DNA: TGCAGCGCGGCAGGGTTGGATGAGCAGTACTTC.

The table lists this clonotype with many counts. The rearrangement uses TRBV20-1 and TRBJ2-1; 7 bases are a match to TRBD2. From germline, CDR1 is DFQATT and CDR2 SNEGSKA (reference sequence). With 1 base clipped from V and 6 bases from J, the junction kept 6 bases outside the gene matches. The CDR3 is 14 amino acids. The CDR3 here is CSARGGRELNEQFF. The CDR3 region has the DNA TGCAGTGCTAGAGGGGGGAGGGAGCTCAATGAGCAGTTCTTC.

The rearrangement uses TRBV5-1 and TRBJ1-1; no reliable D call. The CDR3 loop spans 14 amino acids. Between the trimmed V and J ends, which lost 5 bases and 6 bases, there was a span of 17 bases. Germline-derived CDR1 and CDR2 are SGHRS and YFSETQ. CDR3 loop: CASRGSGMAAEAFF. Written as DNA, the CDR3 is TGCGCCAGCAGGGGTTCAGGCATGGCGGCTGAAGCTTTCTTT. Based on the CDR3 plus reference TRBV5-1 and TRBJ1-1, the full variable domain is KAGVTQTPRYLIKTRGQQVTLSCSPISGHRSVSWYQQTPGQGLQFLFEYFSETQRNKGNFPGRFSGRQFSNSRSEMNVSTLELGDSALYLCASRGSGMAAEAFFGQGTRLTVV.

In this sample, this clonotype turned up a few times. This chain uses TRBV12-5 with TRBJ2-1; the D is unclear. V shed 9 bases and J shed 6 bases, with 15 bases lying between them. The CDR3 runs 13 residues. Germline V lookup: CDR1 LGHNT, CDR2 FRNRAP. Here the CDR3 reads CASARASGNEQFF. CDR3 DNA sequence: TGTGCTAGCGCTAGGGCTTCAGGCAATGAGCAGTTCTTC.

There are many counts of this clonotype. The chain has TRBV20-1 and TRBJ2-3; 10 nucleotides align to TRBD2. CDR1 and CDR2 from the germline V gene are DFQATT and SNEGSKA (reference sequence). With 2 bases clipped from V and 4 bases from J, the junction kept 0 bases outside the gene matches. The CDR3 length is 13 residues. CDR3 protein: CSARLAGADTQYF. The CDR3 nucleotides are TGCAGTGCTAGACTAGCGGGGGCAGATACGCAGTATTTT.

In this sample, this clonotype turned up a few times. The chain is built from TRBV20-1 and TRBJ2-1; 8 bases align to TRBD2. Looked up from germline, CDR1 is DFQATT and CDR2 is SNEGSKA (reference sequence). The CDR3 is 16 amino acids. Trimming took 3 bases from V and 2 from J; bases not matched to a gene: 9. The CDR3 DNA follows: TGCAGTGCTAGGGGCAGCGGGAGACTTGCCTACAATGAGCAGTTCTTC. Protein: CSARGSGRLAYNEQFF.

This clonotype occurred a few times. The chain employs TRBV5-1 and TRBJ2-1; maybe TRBD2 (6 bases). The CDR3 totals 15 residues. V was trimmed by 0 bases and J by 6 bases, leaving 13 bases between them. The germline V gene has CDR1 SGHRS and CDR2 YFSETQ. CDR3 bases: TGCGCCAGCAGCTTGGTGGCAGGAGGGGCCAATGAGCAGTTCTTC. This codes for CASSLVAGGANEQFF.

This clonotype was detected ten times or more. The rearrangement joins TRBV27 to TRBJ1-6; 8 bases match TRBD1. The CDR3 sequence is 15 residues long. Trimming took 5 bases from V and 7 from J; bases not matched to a gene: 7. CDR1 is MNHEY and CDR2 is SMNVEV in the germline V gene (reference sequence). Here the CDR3 reads CASSDTGTGNSPLHF. The CDR3 DNA follows: TGTGCCAGCAGTGACACCGGGACAGGAAATTCACCCCTCCACTTT.

This clonotype turned up a few times. In DNA form, the CDR3 reads TGTGCCATCAGTGAGTCGGGGGGGGGACCAGATACGCAGTATTTT. Translation: CAISESGGGPDTQYF. The gene calls are TRBV10-3 and TRBJ2-3; 7 bases match TRBD2. This CDR3 spans 15 amino acids. V shed 0 bases and J 4 bases; nucleotides not matched to a gene: 4. CDR1 and CDR2 (germline): ENHRY, SYGVKD.

This clonotype was counted a few times. The chain links TRBV20-1 to TRBJ2-4, with 13 bases that match TRBD2. V gave up 5 bases and J gave up 7 bases; unmatched junction bases: 5. Germline V gene lookup returns CDR1 DFQATT and CDR2 SNEGSKA (reference sequence). The CDR3 spans 14 residues. CDR3 amino acids: CSAQLAGGPNIQYF. The DNA for the CDR3 is TGCAGTGCTCAACTAGCGGGGGGGCCGAACATTCAGTACTTC.

About this clonotype itself: A junction boundary mismatches the germline segment, possibly from a read error. The genes are TRBV7-7 and TRBJ2-2; 7 bases agree with TRBD2. Germline loops: CDR1 SSHAT, CDR2 FNYEAQ (reference sequence). The CDR3 sequence is 13 residues long. CDR3 coding DNA: TGTGCTAGCAGCGCAGGACTAGCCGGGGAGCTGTTTTTT. Residues: CASSAGLAGELFF.

A few counts support this clonotype. The V gene is TRBV5-1, the J gene TRBJ1-5; D gene ambiguous. The V end lost 6 bases, the J end lost 6 bases, and 25 bases lay between the germline ends. The CDR3 extends over 17 amino acids. Germline V CDR1 and CDR2: SGHRS, YFSETQ. This CDR3 is CASTYGERLHDGQPQHF. Here the CDR3 DNA reads TGCGCCAGCACCTACGGGGAGAGGCTCCACGATGGTCAGCCCCAGCATTTT.

This clonotype was detected only a few times. J is TRBJ2-3 and V is TRBV5-1; 9 bases line up with TRBD2. Germline V gene lookup returns CDR1 SGHRS and CDR2 YFSETQ. The junction had 7 bases not matched to a gene; V was cut back by 6 bases and J by 2 bases. The length of the CDR3 is 15 residues. The CDR3 loop is CASTGASGITDTQYF. The CDR3 DNA reads as TGCGCCAGCACCGGGGCTAGCGGGATCACAGATACGCAGTATTTT.

The chain carries TRBV5-1 and TRBJ1-5; D gene uncertain. Trimming cost V 0 bases and J 10 bases, with 17 bases left between them. The CDR3 is 15 residues long. Germline lookup yields CDR1 SGHRS and CDR2 YFSETQ. The CDR3 bases are TGCGCCAGCAGCTTGGGTTTAGGGCCAAAAGCTCCCCAGCATTTT. Protein sequence: CASSLGLGPKAPQHF. Full variable domain (rest looked up from reference TRBV5-1 and TRBJ1-5): KAGVTQTPRYLIKTRGQQVTLSCSPISGHRSVSWYQQTPGQGLQFLFEYFSETQRNKGNFPGRFSGRQFSNSRSEMNVSTLELGDSALYLCASSLGLGPKAPQHFGDGTRLSIL.

The sample holds many counts of this clonotype. The chain recombines TRBV9 with TRBJ1-5; 7 bases fit TRBD1. Germline CDR1 and CDR2: SGDLS and YYNGEE. V was pared by 4 bases and J by 5 bases, with 9 bases of the junction left unmatched. The CDR3 runs 15 residues. The CDR3, as DNA: TGTGCCAGCAGCCCAGGGGGTGTGGCCGATCAGCCCCAGCATTTT. It translates to CASSPGGVADQPQHF.

The gene calls are TRBV7-8 and TRBJ2-1; TRBD1 matches at 9 bases. V dropped 0 bases and J dropped 3; count of bases not matched to a gene: 6. The CDR3 consists of 17 residues. Per germline, CDR1 SGHVS and CDR2 FQNEAQ. The CDR3 protein is CASSLARTGAGYNEQFF. CDR3 sequence (DNA): TGTGCCAGCAGCTTAGCGCGGACAGGGGCCGGCTACAATGAGCAGTTCTTC.

The V and J genes are TRBV7-8 and TRBJ1-1; no firm D call. The V and J ends lost 3 bases and 1 base respectively, with 9 bases between them. The CDR3 length is 14 residues. Germline V gene data show CDR1 as SGHVS and CDR2 as FQNEAQ. The CDR3 bases are TGTGCCAGCAGCTTGTTGGCGGGGAACACTGAAGCTTTCTTT. This encodes CASSLLAGNTEAFF.